The 6 T cell receptor beta chains given below trace back to one sample, sequenced in a study of beta chain features in type 1 diabetes. Study-wide results and limits: In all four CD4+ subsets, TCRB CDR3 length was significantly, moderately reduced in type 1 diabetes.

These receptors lack a known antigen. Every isolated RNA sample was fully reverse transcribed, so sequencing captured expressed TCRB transcripts. Here immunoSEQ multiplex PCR was the method, and the copy in TCRdb shows in-frame clones only, minus some. The data contain about 130,000 clones, around 8.8% of them singletons. The sample taken for sequencing was central memory CD4+ T cells from blood. The receptors come from a man aged 25-45 years with type 1 diabetes.

CDR3 sequence (DNA): TGTGCCAGCAGCTCCTTAGGGGGCCAGCCCCAGCATTTT. It translates to CASSSLGGQPQHF. The rearrangement uses TRBV7-9 and TRBJ1-5, with 7 nucleotides matching TRBD1. The CDR3 runs 13 residues. Germline values: CDR1 SEHNR, CDR2 FQNEAQ (reference sequence). The ends lost 4 bases at V and 7 bases at J; junction bases unmatched: 4.

This rearrangement joins TRBV25-1 to TRBJ2-1; D perhaps matches TRBD1 (6 bases). V dropped 6 bases and J dropped 8 bases, with 17 bases sitting between them. Germline CDR1 is MGHDK and CDR2 is SYGVNS. The CDR3 spans 14 residues. The DNA of the CDR3 is TGTGCCAGCAGCCGACAGGTGGGGGTCGATGAGCAGTTCTTC. This codes for CASSRQVGVDEQFF.

This clone was found a few times. The chain uses TRBV30 and TRBJ2-3; D perhaps matches TRBD2 (5 bases). The CDR3 has 13 residues. The germline V gene has CDR1 GTSNPN and CDR2 SVGIG (reference sequence). V was pared by 8 bases and J by 2 bases, with 14 bases between. The CDR3 loop is CAGGRVPTDTQYF. The CDR3 nucleotides are TGTGCCGGAGGTCGGGTCCCCACAGATACGCAGTATTTT.

The gene calls are TRBV28 and TRBJ1-3, with 8 bases identical to TRBD1. V lost 0 bases to trimming and J lost 4 bases; unmatched junction nucleotides: 5. Germline CDR1 MDHEN, CDR2 SYDVKM. The CDR3 contains 16 residues. This CDR3 reads CASSLWQGAQGNTIYF. The DNA for the CDR3 is TGTGCCAGCAGTTTATGGCAGGGGGCTCAAGGAAACACCATATATTTT.

This clone was counted once. The chain is built from TRBV11-2 and TRBJ1-6; D is unclear. Germline loops: CDR1 SGHAT, CDR2 FQNNGV. V was shortened by 4 bases and J by 11 bases, with 18 bases between the two germline ends. There are 15 residues in the CDR3. The CDR3 coding sequence is TGTGCCAGCAGCTCGGTGACAAATATCGATACACCCCTCCACTTT. This gives the protein CASSSVTNIDTPLHF.

V usage is TRBV28 and J usage is TRBJ2-5; 8 nucleotides agree with TRBD2. From germline, CDR1 is MDHEN and CDR2 SYDVKM. The junction had 1 base not matched to a gene; V was cut back by 3 bases and J by 4 bases. CDR3 length equals 13 residues. Here the CDR3 DNA reads TGTGCCAGCAGTTTCAGCGGGGGAGAGACCCAGTACTTC. Translating gives CASSFSGGETQYF.